This is a list of T cell receptor beta chains from one sample in a study of blood T cell repertoires in COVID-19. Profiling relied on immunoSEQ multiplex PCR, and the TCRdb table lists in-frame clones only, not all of them. In the table there are 40,000 to 45,000 clones, almost 80% of which are singletons. Specimen: peripheral blood. These receptors all stem from an elderly woman with acute or convalescent COVID-19. The CDR3 runs from the conserved cysteine through the conserved F or W. Each record gives: J gene, V gene, clone size, D gene, CDR3 protein, CDR3 DNA. The D gene is left open where the match is weak. Clone size, where shown, is once, few, many, or a class for clones that have expanded.

j_call: TRBJ1-5
v_call: TRBV6-2/TRBV6-3
clone_size: few
d_call: NA
cdr3_aa: CASSFRSSNQPQHF
cdr3_nt: TGTGCCAGCAGTTTTCGGAGCAGCAATCAGCCCCAGCATTTT

j_call: TRBJ2-1
v_call: TRBV19
clone_size: NA
d_call: TRBD1
cdr3_aa: CASSSRQGAHEQFF
cdr3_nt: TGTGCCAGTAGTTCTCGACAGGGGGCTCATGAGCAGTTCTTC

j_call: TRBJ1-1
v_call: TRBV4-1
clone_size: few
d_call: TRBD1
cdr3_aa: CASSSGQGVITEAFF
cdr3_nt: TGCGCCAGCAGCTCGGGACAGGGGGTTATCACTGAAGCTTTCTTT

j_call: TRBJ1-2
v_call: TRBV6-4
clone_size: NA
d_call: NA
cdr3_aa: CASSDSRNYGYTF
cdr3_nt: TGTGCCAGCAGTGACTCCCGGAACTATGGCTACACCTTC

j_call: TRBJ1-2
v_call: TRBV28
clone_size: NA
d_call: NA
cdr3_aa: CATSGYTF
cdr3_nt: TGTGCCACCTCGGGCTACACCTTC

j_call: TRBJ1-1
v_call: TRBV6-5
clone_size: NA
d_call: TRBD1
cdr3_aa: CASSPTGIGEAFF
cdr3_nt: TGTGCCAGCAGCCCGACAGGGATCGGTGAAGCTTTCTTT

j_call: TRBJ1-1
v_call: TRBV10-1
clone_size: NA
d_call: NA
cdr3_aa: CASKGRENTEAFF
cdr3_nt: TGCGCCAGCAAAGGACGGGAGAACACTGAAGCTTTCTTT

j_call: TRBJ1-5
v_call: TRBV30
clone_size: NA
d_call: TRBD1
cdr3_aa: CAWSLDRGQPQHF
cdr3_nt: TGTGCCTGGAGTCTGGACAGGGGTCAGCCCCAGCATTTT

j_call: TRBJ2-7
v_call: TRBV7-2
clone_size: few
d_call: TRBD2
cdr3_aa: CASSQRMGLAVYEQYF
cdr3_nt: TGTGCCAGCAGCCAGCGGATGGGACTAGCGGTCTACGAGCAGTACTTC

j_call: TRBJ2-5
v_call: TRBV6-5
clone_size: NA
d_call: TRBD2
cdr3_aa: CASSRTSGIQETQYF
cdr3_nt: TGTGCCAGCAGTCGGACTAGCGGGATCCAAGAGACCCAGTACTTC

j_call: TRBJ2-7
v_call: TRBV20-1
clone_size: NA
d_call: TRBD2
cdr3_aa: CSASNSGTSGTYEQYF
cdr3_nt: TGCAGTGCTAGTAACTCCGGGACTAGCGGAACCTACGAGCAGTACTTC

j_call: TRBJ2-3
v_call: TRBV5-4
clone_size: NA
d_call: NA
cdr3_aa: CASSGSAELSTDTQYF
cdr3_nt: TGTGCCAGCAGCGGTTCAGCGGAGCTTAGCACAGATACGCAGTATTTT

j_call: TRBJ2-7
v_call: TRBV30
clone_size: NA
d_call: TRBD1
cdr3_aa: CAWRSGTGHEQYF
cdr3_nt: TGTGCCTGGAGATCTGGGACAGGGCACGAGCAGTACTTC

j_call: TRBJ2-3
v_call: TRBV15
clone_size: NA
d_call: TRBD2
cdr3_aa: CATTLGGSSTDTQYF
cdr3_nt: TGTGCCACCACCCTGGGAGGGTCTAGCACAGATACGCAGTATTTT

j_call: TRBJ1-1
v_call: TRBV4-1
clone_size: NA
d_call: NA
cdr3_aa: CASSQDREGYTEAFF
cdr3_nt: TGCGCCAGCAGCCAAGATCGAGAGGGTTACACTGAAGCTTTCTTT

j_call: TRBJ2-1
v_call: TRBV7-6
clone_size: NA
d_call: TRBD1
cdr3_aa: CASSRRNRDRGYNEQFF
cdr3_nt: TGTGCCAGCAGCCGTAGGAACCGGGACAGGGGTTACAATGAGCAGTTCTTC

j_call: TRBJ1-6
v_call: TRBV2
clone_size: NA
d_call: TRBD1
cdr3_aa: CASSGQGWKSPLHF
cdr3_nt: TGTGCCAGCTCGGGACAGGGCTGGAAGTCACCCCTCCACTTT

j_call: TRBJ2-2
v_call: TRBV5-4
clone_size: NA
d_call: NA
cdr3_aa: CASSSELNGELFF
cdr3_nt: TGTGCCAGCAGCTCTGAGTTGAACGGGGAGCTGTTTTTT

j_call: TRBJ2-4
v_call: TRBV29-1
clone_size: once
d_call: TRBD2
cdr3_aa: CSAREGGEVGNIQYF
cdr3_nt: TGCAGCGCCCGGGAGGGCGGGGAGGTTGGAAACATTCAGTACTTC

j_call: TRBJ2-5
v_call: TRBV7-6
clone_size: NA
d_call: TRBD2
cdr3_aa: CASSSNSGRWETQYF
cdr3_nt: TGTGCCAGCAGCTCTAATAGCGGGAGGTGGGAGACCCAGTACTTC

j_call: TRBJ2-5
v_call: TRBV10-3
clone_size: once
d_call: TRBD2
cdr3_aa: CASRAAGEVKTQYF
cdr3_nt: TGTGCCTCCCGGGCCGCGGGAGAGGTAAAGACCCAGTACTTC

j_call: TRBJ1-5
v_call: TRBV15
clone_size: NA
d_call: NA
cdr3_aa: CATSRDRHQPQHF
cdr3_nt: TGTGCCACCAGCAGAGATCGTCATCAGCCCCAGCATTTT

j_call: TRBJ1-2
v_call: TRBV15
clone_size: NA
d_call: NA
cdr3_aa: CATSNTQGINYGYTF
cdr3_nt: TGTGCCACCAGCAACACACAGGGCATTAACTATGGCTACACCTTC